Shown below are 23 T cell receptor beta chains from a single sample sequenced in a study of PD-1 blockade in classical Hodgkin lymphoma. In every patient, relapse followed autologous stem cell transplantation, while exposure to brentuximab vedotin differed. The table came from immunoSEQ multiplex PCR; TCRdb's copy has only in-frame clones and leaves some out. The data contain about 14,000 clones, approximately 83% of them singletons. The sequences come from peripheral blood mononuclear cells (PBMCs), collected at baseline. The receptors shown here come from a human donor with classical Hodgkin lymphoma.

V is TRBV19 and J is TRBJ2-5; 7 bases map to TRBD1. The CDR3 sequence is 16 residues long. The V and J ends lost 4 bases and 2 bases, in that order; junction bases with no gene match: 10. Germline V gene sequence: CDR1 LNHDA, CDR2 SQIVND (reference sequence). The chain's CDR3 is CASSRLPTGWQETQYF. Written as DNA, the CDR3 is TGTGCCAGTAGTAGGCTCCCGACAGGGTGGCAAGAGACCCAGTACTTC.

This rearrangement joins TRBV6-5 to TRBJ2-7; 8 bases line up with TRBD1. Germline lookup yields CDR1 MNHEY and CDR2 SVGAGI. Trimming took 6 bases from V and 0 from J; bases not matched to a gene: 4. The CDR3 covers 14 residues. CDR3 sequence (DNA): TGTGCCAGCAGCCCCGGGACAGGCTCCTACGAGCAGTACTTC. Amino acid sequence: CASSPGTGSYEQYF.

This chain connects TRBV19 to TRBJ2-3, with D perhaps assigned TRBD1 or TRBD2 (5 bases each). V shed 3 bases and J shed 2 bases, with 12 bases lying between them. The CDR3 length is 15 residues. Germline V gene data show CDR1 as LNHDA and CDR2 as SQIVND (reference sequence). This chain's CDR3 is CASSMEDKPTDTQYF. The CDR3 nucleotides are TGTGCCAGTAGTATGGAGGACAAACCCACAGATACGCAGTATTTT.

J is TRBJ2-5 and V is TRBV6-6, with TRBD1 identical over 10 bases. This CDR3 is built from 14 residues. Germline loops: CDR1 MNHNY, CDR2 SVGAGI (reference sequence). J was trimmed by 6 bases and V by 5 bases; bases with no gene match: 6. The CDR3 region is CASSARQGAKTQYF. The CDR3 DNA reads TGTGCCAGCAGTGCCCGACAGGGGGCGAAGACCCAGTACTTC.

This clone was seen a handful of times. The J gene is TRBJ1-2, the V gene TRBV10-1, with 7 bases aligning to TRBD1. The CDR3 spans 13 residues. The germline V gene has CDR1 WNHNN and CDR2 SYGVQD (reference sequence). With 5 bases clipped from V and 2 bases from J, the junction kept 2 bases outside the gene matches. CDR3 sequence: CASSRDRNYGYTF. CDR3 nucleotide sequence: TGCGCCAGCAGTCGGGACAGAAACTATGGCTACACCTTC.

The gene calls are TRBV11-2 and TRBJ1-1; D is undetermined. The CDR3 extends over 14 amino acids. Germline CDR1 SGHAT, CDR2 FQNNGV. The V end was cut by 5 bases, the J end by 3 bases, with 13 bases between. CDR3: CASSLRSRDTEAFF. CDR3 nucleotide sequence: TGTGCCAGCAGCCTCCGGTCGAGGGACACTGAAGCTTTCTTT.

The chain has TRBV4-1 and TRBJ1-2; D is ambiguous. The germline V gene has CDR1 MGHRA and CDR2 YSYEKL. V was clipped by 0 bases and J by 2 bases, with 10 bases between them. The CDR3 length is 15 residues. The CDR3 loop is CASSQDREENYGYTF. The CDR3 DNA reads TGCGCCAGCAGCCAAGATCGTGAGGAAAACTATGGCTACACCTTC.

This clone showed up just a few times. This rearrangement joins TRBV5-4 to TRBJ2-5; D might be TRBD2 (5 bases). The V gene lost 0 bases and the J gene lost 5 bases, with 14 bases spanning the gap. This CDR3 is 15 amino acids long. Germline V gene lookup returns CDR1 SGHNT and CDR2 YYREEE (reference sequence). This CDR3 is CASSLGGSLRETQYF. The CDR3 coding sequence is TGTGCCAGCAGCTTGGGAGGGTCCCTTAGGGAGACCCAGTACTTC.

The chain is built from TRBV7-4 and TRBJ2-7; maybe TRBD2 (5 bases). Looked up from germline, CDR1 is SGHVT and CDR2 is SQSDAQ. The CDR3 spans 15 residues. Trimming left V 5 bases short and J 3 bases short, with 17 bases between. Here the CDR3 reads CASSHGLAIYYEQYF. The CDR3 DNA reads as TGTGCCAGCAGCCACGGATTAGCGATCTACTACGAGCAGTACTTC.

The chain recombines TRBV10-3 with TRBJ2-2; 7 bases map to TRBD1. Germline-derived CDR1 and CDR2 are ENHRY and SYGVKD. The CDR3 is made up of 16 amino acids. V shed 11 bases, J shed 4 bases, and the junction held 16 bases outside the gene matches. CDR3 amino acids: CAGSQGRGPGTGELFF. CDR3 DNA sequence: TGTGCCGGTTCCCAGGGAAGGGGGCCGGGCACCGGGGAGCTGTTTTTT.

The V and J genes are TRBV6-5 and TRBJ2-7; D gene uncertain. V dropped 6 bases and J dropped 3 bases, with 3 bases sitting between them. Germline CDR1 and CDR2: MNHEY and SVGAGI. The CDR3 extends over 10 amino acids. The CDR3 protein is CASRGYEQYF. The DNA of the CDR3 is TGTGCCAGCAGGGGCTACGAGCAGTACTTC.

This chain joins TRBV2 and TRBJ2-5, with 10 positions matching TRBD2. J was trimmed by 7 bases and V by 4 bases; bases with no gene match: 15. Per germline, CDR1 SNHLY and CDR2 FYNNEI. The CDR3 extends over 17 amino acids. This CDR3 reads CASSVRTERGGPRTQYF. CDR3 DNA: TGTGCCAGCAGTGTCCGGACCGAGCGGGGGGGCCCTCGGACCCAGTACTTC.

This chain uses TRBV5-4 with TRBJ2-2, with 11 positions matching TRBD1. From germline, CDR1 is SGHNT and CDR2 YYREEE (reference sequence). This CDR3 has 16 residues. The junction had 3 bases not matched to a gene; V was cut back by 2 bases and J by 3 bases. This CDR3 is CASSFGQGADTGELFF. The CDR3 nucleotides are TGTGCCAGCAGCTTCGGACAGGGGGCGGACACCGGGGAGCTGTTTTTT.

This clone occurred once. The chain combines TRBV7-3 with TRBJ2-5, with 10 bases matching TRBD1. The V segment lost 4 bases and the J segment 6 bases; nucleotides outside the gene matches: 5. Per the germline V gene, CDR1 is SGHTA and CDR2 is FQGTGA. The CDR3 extends over 14 amino acids. The CDR3 sequence: CASSSGTGEKTQYF. The CDR3 DNA reads as TGTGCCAGCAGCTCCGGGACAGGGGAAAAGACCCAGTACTTC. Complete variable domain (other parts from reference TRBV7-3 and TRBJ2-5): GAGVSQTPSNKVTEKGKYVELRCDPISGHTALYWYRQSLGQGPEFLIYFQGTGAADDSGLPNDRFFAVRPEGSVSTLKIQRTERGDSAVYLCASSSGTGEKTQYFGPGTRLLVL.

V usage is TRBV7-9 and J usage is TRBJ2-3; no firm D call. Trimming pared 5 bases from V and 0 bases from J, leaving 3 bases between. This CDR3 has 12 amino acids. Germline V gene sequence: CDR1 SEHNR, CDR2 FQNEAQ (reference sequence). This CDR3 reads CASSPSTDTQYF. DNA of the CDR3: TGTGCCAGCAGCCCGAGCACAGATACGCAGTATTTT.

V gene TRBV7-2 combines with J gene TRBJ2-2; tentatively, D is TRBD1 (6 bases). The V and J ends lost 11 bases and 5 bases respectively, with 15 bases between them. Germline V gives CDR1 SGHTA, CDR2 FQGNSA. This CDR3 contains 13 residues. The CDR3 sequence: CAGKQGSTGELFF. Here the CDR3 DNA reads TGTGCCGGAAAACAGGGATCAACCGGGGAGCTGTTTTTT.

The genes are TRBV2 and TRBJ1-4; the D is unclear. The V gene's germline CDR1 is SNHLY and CDR2 FYNNEI. V shed 6 bases and J shed 8 bases, with 10 bases lying between them. The CDR3 loop spans 12 amino acids. CDR3 amino acids: CASRPGLEKLFF. In DNA, the CDR3 is TGTGCCAGCAGACCCGGCCTCGAAAAACTGTTTTTT.

This rearrangement joins TRBV28 to TRBJ1-5; D remains ambiguous. Trimming left V 6 bases short and J 0 bases short, with 18 bases between. Germline lookup yields CDR1 MDHEN and CDR2 SYDVKM. This CDR3 is built from 17 residues. CDR3 in amino acids: CASRFRGVSYSNQPQHF. The CDR3 DNA is TGTGCCAGCAGGTTCCGTGGAGTTTCTTATAGCAATCAGCCCCAGCATTTT.

This chain uses TRBV5-1 with TRBJ2-2, with D unclear. V shed 4 bases and J shed 1 base, with 8 bases lying between them. The germline CDR1 and CDR2 sequences are SGHRS and YFSETQ. The CDR3 is made up of 14 amino acids. The CDR3 DNA reads as TGCGCCAGCAGCACCGGATGGAACACCGGGGAGCTGTTTTTT. Translation: CASSTGWNTGELFF.

This clone was seen a few times. The chain combines TRBV19 with TRBJ1-5; a weak D match, TRBD1 (5 bases). The CDR3 covers 16 residues. Per the germline V gene, CDR1 is LNHDA and CDR2 is SQIVND (reference sequence). V gave up 3 bases and J gave up 6 bases, with 18 bases separating them. The CDR3 loop is CASSISAWGGAQPQHF. The CDR3, as DNA: TGTGCCAGTAGTATTTCAGCGTGGGGAGGGGCTCAGCCCCAGCATTTT.

The V and J genes are TRBV5-4 and TRBJ2-2, with a tentative D call TRBD1 (6 bases). Germline CDR1 is SGHNT and CDR2 is YYREEE (reference sequence). Trimming took 4 bases from V and 4 from J, leaving 20 bases between them. The CDR3 runs 17 residues. CDR3 sequence reads: CASSHEGTGRGTGELFF. DNA of the CDR3: TGTGCCAGCAGCCACGAGGGCACAGGGAGAGGCACCGGGGAGCTGTTTTTT. Filled out from reference TRBV5-4 and TRBJ2-2, the complete variable domain reads ETGVTQSPTHLIKTRGQQVTLRCSSQSGHNTVSWYQQALGQGPQFIFQYYREEENGRGNFPPRFSGLQFPNYSSELNVNALELDDSALYLCASSHEGTGRGTGELFFGEGSRLTVL.

The CDR3 spells CASSPSRTGKLFF. CDR3 DNA: TGTGCCAGCAGCCCGAGTCGGACAGGGAAACTGTTTTTT. The genes are TRBV4-2 and TRBJ1-4; 8 bases are shared with TRBD1. The germline CDR1 and CDR2 sequences are LGHNA and YNFKEQ. The J segment lost 11 bases and the V segment lost 4 bases, leaving 6 bases of the junction unmatched. CDR3 length equals 13 residues.

The V call is TRBV10-3, the J call TRBJ1-4, with D perhaps matching TRBD1 (5 bases). V lost 4 bases and J 5 bases, leaving 11 bases between the germline ends. Germline loops: CDR1 ENHRY, CDR2 SYGVKD. The CDR3 sequence is 14 residues long. The CDR3 DNA sequence: TGTGCCATCAGTGCAACGGGGCCCAATGAAAAACTGTTTTTT. Amino acid sequence: CAISATGPNEKLFF.